The T cell receptor beta chain under discussion was sequenced for a study of cytomegalovirus exposure and HLA in healthy donors. Everyone who donated was a healthy bone marrow donor. Study-wide results and limits: Compared with the roughly 700-donor mean, an Asian-associated ancestry cluster reportedly had fewer N-insertions, according to a later analysis.

Vbeta (60) and Jbeta (13) primers were used in the PCR. Profiling relied on immunoSEQ multiplex PCR, and the TCRdb table lists in-frame clones only, not all of them. The sample data list about 170,000 clones. The germline CDR1 and CDR2 sequences are SGDLS and YYNGEE. The CDR3 is 13 residues long. The germline V and J ends were trimmed by 0 bases and 4 bases, with 7 bases remaining between them. Comments on this clone: As yet, its antigen is unknown.

The chain has TRBV9 and TRBJ1-1, with unresolved D. The sample consisted of PBMCs. This TCR came from a woman aged 18-29 years in good health and CMV-seropositive. The CDR3 sequence is CASSVAISTEAFF. The CDR3 nucleotides are TGTGCCAGCAGCGTAGCGATTAGCACTGAAGCTTTCTTT.